The 29 T cell receptor beta chains in this list originate from one sample, sequenced in a study of T cell responses to AZD1222 COVID-19 vaccine (TCRdb year 2021). The sample's time point label, decoded: baseline before first vaccination. Library preparation used the immunoSEQ multiplex PCR assay. TCRdb's version of the immuneACCESS table is confined to in-frame rearrangements and falls short of the full clone set. An unresolved V gene accounts for under half of the shortfall where checked; the remainder is of unknown origin. The sample table contains fewer than 95,000 clones; only one count was recorded for 85% to 90% of them. The ten largest clones capture just over 30% of the sample. The sample in question was peripheral blood, obtained on day 0 of AZD1222 vaccination. Receptors originate from an adult in good health.

This clone was seen once. The chain is built from TRBV5-5 and TRBJ1-1, with D possibly matching TRBD1 (5 bases). Between the trimmed V and J ends, which lost 4 bases and 7 bases, there was a span of 14 bases. This CDR3 region has 13 residues. Germline V gene sequence: CDR1 SGHKS, CDR2 YYEKEE (reference sequence). This chain's CDR3 is CASSPWGGIEAFF. CDR3 nucleotides: TGTGCCAGCAGCCCCTGGGGGGGGATTGAAGCTTTCTTT.

The V call is TRBV28, the J call TRBJ2-7; maybe TRBD2 (5 bases). This CDR3 comprises 15 residues. Germline CDR1 is MDHEN and CDR2 is SYDVKM. With 3 bases removed from V and 5 bases from J, the gap between germline ends came to 17 bases. The CDR3 sequence is CASSFLNLLAHEQYF. CDR3 sequence (DNA): TGTGCCAGCAGTTTTCTGAATCTTCTAGCCCACGAGCAGTACTTC. Looking up the rest from reference TRBV28 and TRBJ2-7 gives the full variable domain: DVKVTQSSRYLVKRTGEKVFLECVQDMDHENMFWYRQDPGLGLRLIYFSYDVKMKEKGDIPEGYSVSREKKERFSLILESASTNQTSMYLCASSFLNLLAHEQYFGPGTRLTVT.

CDR3 DNA: TGTGCCAGCAGTGTGCGGGAACGGTCCACCGGGGAGCTGTTTTTT. Translated, it gives CASSVRERSTGELFF. This rearrangement joins TRBV2 to TRBJ2-2; a weak D match, TRBD2 (6 bases). The V end was cut by 4 bases, the J end by 4 bases, with 13 bases between. CDR1 and CDR2 (germline): SNHLY, FYNNEI. This CDR3 is 15 amino acids long.

The chain joins TRBV6-2 or TRBV6-3 to TRBJ2-5; 10 nucleotides match TRBD2. The V gene end was trimmed by 6 bases and the J gene end by 0 bases; junction bases not matched to a gene: 10. CDR3 length equals 17 residues. Per germline, CDR1 MNHEY and CDR2 SVGEGT. As DNA, the CDR3 is TGTGCCAGCAGCTCACCCGCCGGACTAGCGGACCAAGAGACCCAGTACTTC. It is translated as CASSSPAGLADQETQYF.

A note on this clone: This sample includes further DNA sequences coding for the same CDR3. In DNA form, the CDR3 reads TGTGCCAGCAGCGGGACACCCACCTACGAGCAGTACTTC. Its translation is CASSGTPTYEQYF. V usage is TRBV28 and J usage is TRBJ2-7, with D possibly TRBD1 on 6 matching bases. Per the germline V gene, CDR1 is MDHEN and CDR2 is SYDVKM. Trimming left V 6 bases short and J 2 bases short, with 11 bases between. The CDR3 has 13 amino acids.

The gene calls are TRBV28 and TRBJ1-6; D perhaps matches TRBD1 (6 bases). The V end was cut by 5 bases, the J end by 8 bases, with 16 bases between. CDR3 size: 15 residues. CDR1 is MDHEN, CDR2 SYDVKM, per germline. CDR3 sequence: CASSPMGGRDSPLHF. CDR3 nucleotides: TGTGCCAGCAGTCCGATGGGGGGGCGCGATTCACCCCTCCACTTT.

The J gene is TRBJ1-2, the V gene TRBV9; the match to TRBD1 covers 7 bases. In germline, CDR1 is SGDLS, CDR2 YYNGEE. The CDR3 runs to 14 residues. Losses at the gene ends were 5 bases for V and 4 bases for J; bases not matched to a gene: 8. The CDR3 loop is CASRRDSFSYGYTF. CDR3 nucleotide sequence: TGTGCCAGCAGAAGGGACAGCTTTTCCTATGGCTACACCTTC.

The V call is TRBV9, the J call TRBJ2-3; perhaps TRBD1 as D (6 bases). The CDR3 spans 14 residues. The germline CDR1 and CDR2 sequences are SGDLS and YYNGEE. V lost 3 bases to trimming and J lost 0 bases, with 8 bases between them. The CDR3 DNA reads as TGTGCCAGCAGCGCACAGGGTAGCACAGATACGCAGTATTTT. Protein product: CASSAQGSTDTQYF.

The chain recombines TRBV13 with TRBJ2-7, with a weak D call TRBD1 (6 bases). Germline V CDR1 and CDR2: PRHDT, FYEKMQ (reference sequence). This CDR3 has 18 residues. V was pared by 5 bases and J by 5 bases, with 28 bases between. The CDR3 DNA sequence: TGTGCCAGCAGCCTACAGGGTGCTGCGGAATGGCCCCCTCACGAGCAGTACTTC. Amino acids: CASSLQGAAEWPPHEQYF.

V and J are TRBV4-2 and TRBJ2-1, with 9 bases fitting TRBD2. V trimming: 1 base; J trimming: 4 bases; junction bases outside the gene matches: 5. The CDR3 has 16 amino acids. The V gene's germline CDR1 is LGHNA and CDR2 YNFKEQ. The CDR3 protein is CASSQGSSGNYNEQFF. The DNA for the CDR3 is TGTGCCAGCAGCCAAGGCTCTAGCGGGAATTACAATGAGCAGTTCTTC.

This chain joins TRBV15 and TRBJ2-1; maybe TRBD1 (7 bases). Per the germline V gene, CDR1 is LNHNV and CDR2 is YYDKDF (reference sequence). With 4 bases removed from V and 8 bases from J, the gap between germline ends came to 15 bases. This CDR3 contains 14 residues. Here the CDR3 reads CATSTRGTVDEQFF. The CDR3 coding sequence is TGTGCCACCAGCACCCGCGGGACAGTTGATGAGCAGTTCTTC.

The chain carries TRBV7-2 and TRBJ1-1; weak D call: TRBD1 (6 bases). CDR1 and CDR2 from the germline V gene are SGHTA and FQGNSA. The CDR3 length is 14 residues. The V end lost 5 bases, the J end lost 4 bases, and 14 bases lay between the germline ends. CDR3 region: CASSPSRGLTEAFF. The CDR3 DNA is TGTGCCAGCAGCCCGAGCAGGGGACTCACTGAAGCTTTCTTT. Together with reference TRBV7-2 and TRBJ1-1, the CDR3 gives the full variable domain: GAGVSQSPSNKVTEKGKDVELRCDPISGHTALYWYRQSLGQGLEFLIYFQGNSAPDKSGLPSDRFSAERTGGSVSTLTIQRTQQEDSAVYLCASSPSRGLTEAFFGQGTRLTVV.

J is TRBJ2-7 and V is TRBV11-2; D ambiguous. With 1 base removed from V and 6 bases from J, the gap between germline ends came to 13 bases. Germline V gene lookup returns CDR1 SGHAT and CDR2 FQNNGV. This CDR3 has 14 residues. CDR3 protein: CASSLGIGLGEQYF. CDR3 nucleotides: TGTGCCAGCAGCTTAGGGATAGGGTTGGGCGAGCAGTACTTC.

The chain is built from TRBV7-2 and TRBJ2-7; no definite D call. The CDR3 totals 12 residues. Germline assignment: CDR1 SGHTA and CDR2 FQGNSA. The V gene lost 2 bases and the J gene lost 3 bases, with 5 bases spanning the gap. As DNA, the CDR3 is TGTGCCAGCAGCTTATGGGGCTACGAGCAGTACTTC. Translated, it gives CASSLWGYEQYF.

In its sample, this clone was seen a few times. V usage is TRBV4-1 and J usage is TRBJ1-1, with D perhaps matching TRBD1 (5 bases). Trimming removed 0 bases at V and 1 base at J, with 12 bases between. The CDR3 runs 16 residues. Germline loops: CDR1 MGHRA, CDR2 YSYEKL. The CDR3 reads CASSQDRGTWNTEAFF. The CDR3 region has the DNA TGCGCCAGCAGCCAAGATCGGGGGACGTGGAACACTGAAGCTTTCTTT.

This rearrangement joins TRBV5-1 to TRBJ2-2; weak D call: TRBD2 (5 bases). CDR1 is SGHRS, CDR2 YFSETQ, per germline. V gave up 4 bases and J gave up 5 bases, with 15 bases separating them. This CDR3 is 15 amino acids long. The CDR3 spells CASSPWGAQTGELFF. In nucleotides, the CDR3 is TGCGCCAGCAGCCCCTGGGGAGCTCAAACCGGGGAGCTGTTTTTT.

The chain couples TRBV5-4 to TRBJ2-1; TRBD1 agrees at 7 bases. The CDR3 contains 14 residues. Unmatched junction bases numbered 2, after V lost 3 bases and J lost 2 bases. Germline V lookup: CDR1 SGHNT, CDR2 YYREEE (reference sequence). The CDR3 protein is CASSSTGAYNEQFF. The CDR3 DNA follows: TGTGCCAGCAGCTCAACAGGGGCCTACAATGAGCAGTTCTTC.

The V call is TRBV7-8, the J call TRBJ2-5; 7 nucleotides align to TRBD1. V lost 5 bases to trimming and J lost 3 bases; unmatched junction nucleotides: 9. Germline V lookup: CDR1 SGHVS, CDR2 FQNEAQ. The CDR3 contains 15 residues. CDR3 in DNA: TGTGCCAGCAGCCTAGAAGGGACAGCTGAAGAGACCCAGTACTTC. Amino acids: CASSLEGTAEETQYF.

The chain employs TRBV11-2 and TRBJ1-2; D not certain. The CDR3 consists of 15 residues. V lost 7 bases and J 5 bases, leaving 20 bases between the germline ends. Germline V CDR1 and CDR2: SGHAT, FQNNGV. The CDR3 nucleotides read TGTGCCAGCACCCGCCTGGGCCAGAAGGATTATGGCTACACCTTC. Translation gives CASTRLGQKDYGYTF. Full variable domain (outside the CDR3, taken from reference TRBV11-2 and TRBJ1-2): EAGVAQSPRYKIIEKRQSVAFWCNPISGHATLYWYQQILGQGPKLLIQFQNNGVVDDSQLPKDRFSAERLKGVDSTLKIQPAKLEDSAVYLCASTRLGQKDYGYTFGSGTRLTVV.

The CDR3 spells CATSSRGRGGNQPQHF. DNA for the CDR3: TGTGCCACCAGCAGTAGGGGGCGAGGGGGCAATCAGCCCCAGCATTTT. J is TRBJ1-5 and V is TRBV15, with 7 bases lining up with TRBD1. V lost 3 bases, J lost 2 bases, and 7 bases stayed unmatched. The V gene's germline CDR1 is LNHNV and CDR2 YYDKDF (reference sequence). This CDR3 contains 16 residues.

This sequence joins TRBV3-1 (or the pseudogene TRBV3-2) and TRBJ2-1; 14 bases match TRBD2. This CDR3 is built from 16 residues. Losses at the gene ends were 4 bases for V and 9 bases for J; bases not matched to a gene: 8. In germline, CDR1 is LGHDT, CDR2 YNNKEL (reference sequence). Here the CDR3 DNA reads TGTGCCAGCAGCCCGGGACTAGCGGGAGCGCTAACTGAGCAGTTCTTC. This sequence encodes CASSPGLAGALTEQFF.

The chain combines TRBV7-9 with TRBJ2-3, with D possibly TRBD2 on 5 matching bases. Germline V gene sequence: CDR1 SEHNR, CDR2 FQNEAQ (reference sequence). CDR3 size: 13 residues. Trimming pared 8 bases from V and 5 bases from J, leaving 14 bases between. CDR3 nucleotide sequence: TGTGCCAGCGGACTCCTCAAGAGAGATACGCAGTATTTT. It translates to CASGLLKRDTQYF.

The V gene is TRBV5-1, the J gene TRBJ2-5; D may be TRBD2 (6 bases). This CDR3 is 13 amino acids long. Deletions cut 1 base from V and 3 bases from J, with 7 bases between. Germline CDR1 is SGHRS and CDR2 is YFSETQ. CDR3 DNA: TGCGCCAGCAGCTTGTGGGAGGAAGAGACCCAGTACTTC. Its protein is CASSLWEEETQYF.

This chain uses TRBV5-6 with TRBJ2-7; D is possibly TRBD1 (6 bases). CDR3 length: 16 amino acids. Germline V gene sequence: CDR1 SGHDT, CDR2 YYEEEE. V shed 0 bases and J shed 3 bases, with 16 bases lying between them. The CDR3 DNA sequence: TGTGCCAGCAGCTTGGGACGGACAGCGACCATCTACGAGCAGTACTTC. It yields the protein CASSLGRTATIYEQYF. The full variable domain, in which reference TRBV5-6 and TRBJ2-7 provide the parts outside the CDR3, is DAGVTQSPTHLIKTRGQQVTLRCSPKSGHDTVSWYQQALGQGPQFIFQYYEEEERQRGNFPDRFSGHQFPNYSSELNVNALLLGDSALYLCASSLGRTATIYEQYFGPGTRLTVT.

This chain uses TRBV19 with TRBJ1-1; D is uncertain. This CDR3 comprises 15 residues. Trimming pared 0 bases from V and 0 bases from J, leaving 8 bases between. The germline gives CDR1 LNHDA, CDR2 SQIVND (reference sequence). The chain's CDR3 is CASSIETRMNTEAFF. CDR3 nucleotide sequence: TGTGCCAGTAGTATAGAGACAAGAATGAACACTGAAGCTTTCTTT.

This clone came up once. The rearrangement uses TRBV5-8 and TRBJ2-2; D unresolved. V was clipped by 4 bases and J by 4 bases, with 8 bases between them. Germline V lookup: CDR1 SGHTS, CDR2 YDEGEE. The CDR3 consists of 13 residues. The CDR3 DNA follows: TGTGCCAGCAGCCGACTCCTCACCGGGGAGCTGTTTTTT. Translating it yields CASSRLLTGELFF.

The chain links TRBV7-8 to TRBJ2-7; no definite D call. The ends were cut back, 0 bases at V and 4 bases at J, with 13 bases in the middle. Germline CDR1 SGHVS, CDR2 FQNEAQ. The CDR3 contains 15 residues. The CDR3 coding sequence is TGTGCCAGCAGCTTAGCGTCTAGTAATGGTTACGAGCAGTACTTC. Its protein product is CASSLASSNGYEQYF.

The rearrangement uses TRBV6-5 and TRBJ1-5; D unresolved. Germline V gene lookup returns CDR1 MNHEY and CDR2 SVGAGI. The V gene lost 7 bases and the J gene lost 0 bases, with 7 bases spanning the gap. The CDR3 runs to 13 residues. The chain's CDR3 is CASTVYSNQPQHF. The CDR3 DNA is TGTGCCAGCACGGTATATAGCAATCAGCCCCAGCATTTT.

The rearrangement joins TRBV9 to TRBJ2-1, with D hard to call. Germline CDR1 reads SGDLS; CDR2 reads YYNGEE. Trimming removed 0 bases at V and 1 base at J, with 11 bases between. This CDR3 has 16 residues. CDR3 protein: CASSVATGSSYNEQFF. The CDR3 DNA follows: TGTGCCAGCAGCGTAGCTACGGGTTCGTCCTACAATGAGCAGTTCTTC.